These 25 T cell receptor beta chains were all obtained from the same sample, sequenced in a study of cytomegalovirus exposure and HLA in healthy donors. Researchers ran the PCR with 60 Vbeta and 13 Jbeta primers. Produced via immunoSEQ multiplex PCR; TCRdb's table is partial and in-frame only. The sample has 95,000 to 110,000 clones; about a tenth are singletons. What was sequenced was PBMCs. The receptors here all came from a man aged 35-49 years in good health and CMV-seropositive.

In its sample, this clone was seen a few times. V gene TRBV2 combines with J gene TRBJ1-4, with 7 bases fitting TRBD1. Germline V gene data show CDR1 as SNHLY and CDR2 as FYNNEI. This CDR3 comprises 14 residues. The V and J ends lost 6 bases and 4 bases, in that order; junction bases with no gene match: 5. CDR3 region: CASRVGTVNEKLFF. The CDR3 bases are TGTGCCAGCAGGGTAGGGACAGTTAATGAAAAACTGTTTTTT.

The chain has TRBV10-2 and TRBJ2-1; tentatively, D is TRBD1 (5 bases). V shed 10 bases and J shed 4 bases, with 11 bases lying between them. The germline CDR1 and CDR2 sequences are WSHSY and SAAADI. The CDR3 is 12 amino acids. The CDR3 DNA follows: TGCGCCACCAACAACAGGTACAATGAGCAGTTCTTC. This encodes CATNNRYNEQFF.

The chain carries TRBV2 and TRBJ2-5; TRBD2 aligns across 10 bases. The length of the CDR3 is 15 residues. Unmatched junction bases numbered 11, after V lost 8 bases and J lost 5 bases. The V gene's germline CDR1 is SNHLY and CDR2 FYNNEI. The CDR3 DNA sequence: TGTGCCAGCTCCGGGACTAGCGCGGTGAGGGAGACCCAGTACTTC. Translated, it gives CASSGTSAVRETQYF.

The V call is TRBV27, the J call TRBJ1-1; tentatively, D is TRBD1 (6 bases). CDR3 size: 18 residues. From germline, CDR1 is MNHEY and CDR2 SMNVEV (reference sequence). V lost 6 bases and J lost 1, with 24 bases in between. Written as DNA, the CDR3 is TGTGCCAGCAGCTGGGGGCCTTGGTGGGGATACGAGAACACTGAAGCTTTCTTT. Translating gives CASSWGPWWGYENTEAFF.

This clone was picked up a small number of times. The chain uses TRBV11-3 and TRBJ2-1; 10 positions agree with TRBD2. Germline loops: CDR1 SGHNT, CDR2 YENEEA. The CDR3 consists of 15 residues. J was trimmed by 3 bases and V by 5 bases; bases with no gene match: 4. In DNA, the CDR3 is TGTGCCAGCAGCACCGGGACTAGCGACTACAATGAGCAGTTCTTC. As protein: CASSTGTSDYNEQFF. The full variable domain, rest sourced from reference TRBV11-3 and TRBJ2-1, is EAGVVQSPRYKIIEKKQPVAFWCNPISGHNTLYWYLQNLGQGPELLIRYENEEAVDDSQLPKDRFSAERLKGVDSTLKIQPAELGDSAVYLCASSTGTSDYNEQFFGPGTRLTVL.

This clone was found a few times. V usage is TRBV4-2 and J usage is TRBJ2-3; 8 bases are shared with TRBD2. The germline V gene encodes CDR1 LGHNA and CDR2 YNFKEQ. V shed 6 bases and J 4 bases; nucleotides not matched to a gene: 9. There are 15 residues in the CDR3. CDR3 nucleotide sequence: TGTGCCAGCAGACTGGAAGCGGGAGTATCAGATACGCAGTATTTT. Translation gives CASRLEAGVSDTQYF.

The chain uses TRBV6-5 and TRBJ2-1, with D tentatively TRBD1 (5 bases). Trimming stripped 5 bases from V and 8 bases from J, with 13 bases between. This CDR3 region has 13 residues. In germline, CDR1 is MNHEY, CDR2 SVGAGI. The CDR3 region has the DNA TGTGCCAGCAGTGAGGCAGGGTTGGATGAGCAGTTCTTC. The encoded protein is CASSEAGLDEQFF.

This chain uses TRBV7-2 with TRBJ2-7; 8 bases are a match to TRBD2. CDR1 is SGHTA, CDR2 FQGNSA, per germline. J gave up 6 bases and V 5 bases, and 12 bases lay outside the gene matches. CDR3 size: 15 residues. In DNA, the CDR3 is TGTGCCAGCAGCACCCTACACGGGAGGGCCAGCGAGCAGTACTTC. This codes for CASSTLHGRASEQYF.

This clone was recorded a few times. The CDR3 DNA sequence: TGTGCCAGCAGCATACAGGGGATATCCTATGGCTACACCTTC. Protein product: CASSIQGISYGYTF. This chain joins TRBV5-6 and TRBJ1-2, with 7 bases lining up with TRBD1. V trimming: 4 bases; J trimming: 4 bases; junction bases outside the gene matches: 7. Germline values: CDR1 SGHDT, CDR2 YYEEEE. The CDR3 covers 14 residues.

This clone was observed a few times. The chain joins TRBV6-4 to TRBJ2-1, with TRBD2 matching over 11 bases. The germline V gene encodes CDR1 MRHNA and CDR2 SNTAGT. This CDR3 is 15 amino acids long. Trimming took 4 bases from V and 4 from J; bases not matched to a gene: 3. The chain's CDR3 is CASSAGTSGYNEQFF. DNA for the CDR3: TGTGCCAGCAGTGCCGGGACTAGCGGTTACAATGAGCAGTTCTTC.

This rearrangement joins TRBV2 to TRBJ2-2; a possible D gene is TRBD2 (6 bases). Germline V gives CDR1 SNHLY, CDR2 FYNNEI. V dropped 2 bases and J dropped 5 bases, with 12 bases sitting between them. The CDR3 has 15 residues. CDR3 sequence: CASSEPGEGTGELFF. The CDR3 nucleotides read TGTGCCAGCAGTGAACCGGGGGAAGGAACCGGGGAGCTGTTTTTT. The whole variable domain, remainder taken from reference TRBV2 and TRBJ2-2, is EPEVTQTPSHQVTQMGQEVILRCVPISNHLYFYWYRQILGQKVEFLVSFYNNEISEKSEIFDDQFSVERPDGSNFTLKIRSTKLEDSAMYFCASSEPGEGTGELFFGEGSRLTVL.

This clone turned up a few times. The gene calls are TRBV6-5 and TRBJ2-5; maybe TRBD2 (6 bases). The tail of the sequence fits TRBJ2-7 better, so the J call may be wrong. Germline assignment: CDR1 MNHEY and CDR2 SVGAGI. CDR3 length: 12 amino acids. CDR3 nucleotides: TGTGCCAGCAGCAATAGCGGCTACGAGCAGTACTTC. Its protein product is CASSNSGYEQYF.

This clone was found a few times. Written as DNA, the CDR3 is TGTGCCAGCAGTATCGGACAGGGGGCTCAGCCCCAGCATTTT. The encoded protein is CASSIGQGAQPQHF. The rearrangement uses TRBV27 and TRBJ1-5, with TRBD1 matching over 11 bases. The CDR3 contains 14 residues. With V trimmed by 5 bases and J by 6 bases, 3 bases remained unmatched. In germline, CDR1 is MNHEY, CDR2 SMNVEV (reference sequence).

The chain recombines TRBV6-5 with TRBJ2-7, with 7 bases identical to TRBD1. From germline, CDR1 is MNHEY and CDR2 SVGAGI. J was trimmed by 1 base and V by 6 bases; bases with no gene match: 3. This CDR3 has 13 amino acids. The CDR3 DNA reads TGTGCCAGCAGCCCGGGACAGTCCTACGAGCAGTACTTC. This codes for CASSPGQSYEQYF.

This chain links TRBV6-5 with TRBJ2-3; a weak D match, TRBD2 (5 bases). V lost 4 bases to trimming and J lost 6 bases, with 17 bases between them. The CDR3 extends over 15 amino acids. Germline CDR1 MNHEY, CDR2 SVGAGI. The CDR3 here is CASSWGGSGRDTQYF. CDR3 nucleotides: TGTGCCAGCAGTTGGGGTGGGAGTGGGCGGGATACGCAGTATTTT.

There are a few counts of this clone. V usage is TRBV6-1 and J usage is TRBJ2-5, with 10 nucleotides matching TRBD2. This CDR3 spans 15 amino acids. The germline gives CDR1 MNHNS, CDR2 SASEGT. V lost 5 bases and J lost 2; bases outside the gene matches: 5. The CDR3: CASSRLAGIQETQYF. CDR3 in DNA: TGTGCCAGCAGTCGACTAGCGGGTATACAAGAGACCCAGTACTTC.

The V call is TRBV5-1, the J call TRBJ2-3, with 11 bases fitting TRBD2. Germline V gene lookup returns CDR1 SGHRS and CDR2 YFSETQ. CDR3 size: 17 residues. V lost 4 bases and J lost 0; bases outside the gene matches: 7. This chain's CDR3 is CASSPGTSGTSTDTQYF. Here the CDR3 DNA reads TGCGCCAGCAGCCCCGGGACTAGCGGAACCAGCACAGATACGCAGTATTTT.

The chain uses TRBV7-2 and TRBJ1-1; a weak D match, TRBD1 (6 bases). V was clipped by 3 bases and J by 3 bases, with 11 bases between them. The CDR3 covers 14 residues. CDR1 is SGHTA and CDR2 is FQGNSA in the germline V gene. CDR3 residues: CASSFGQRHTEAFF. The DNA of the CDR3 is TGTGCCAGCAGCTTCGGACAGAGGCACACTGAAGCTTTCTTT.

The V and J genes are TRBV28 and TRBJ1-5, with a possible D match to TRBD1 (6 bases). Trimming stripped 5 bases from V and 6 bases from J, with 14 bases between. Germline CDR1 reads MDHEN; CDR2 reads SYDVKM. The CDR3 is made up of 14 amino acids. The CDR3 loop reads CASSPRRGGQPQHF. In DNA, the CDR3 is TGTGCCAGCAGTCCTCGTAGAGGGGGTCAGCCCCAGCATTTT. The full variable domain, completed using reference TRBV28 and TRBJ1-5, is DVKVTQSSRYLVKRTGEKVFLECVQDMDHENMFWYRQDPGLGLRLIYFSYDVKMKEKGDIPEGYSVSREKKERFSLILESASTNQTSMYLCASSPRRGGQPQHFGDGTRLSIL.

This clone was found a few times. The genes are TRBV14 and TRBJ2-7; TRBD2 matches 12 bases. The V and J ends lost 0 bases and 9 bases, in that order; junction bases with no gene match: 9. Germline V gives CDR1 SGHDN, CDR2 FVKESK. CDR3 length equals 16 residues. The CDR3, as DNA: TGTGCCAGCAGCCAAGATAGCACTAGCGGGAGGTTCCGGCAGTACTTC. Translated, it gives CASSQDSTSGRFRQYF.

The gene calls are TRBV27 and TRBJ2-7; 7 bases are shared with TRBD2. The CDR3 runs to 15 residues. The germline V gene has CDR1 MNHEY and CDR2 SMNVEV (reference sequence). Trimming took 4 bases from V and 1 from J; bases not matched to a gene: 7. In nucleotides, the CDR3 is TGTGCCAGCAGTTGGGGCGGGAGCCCTTCCTACGAGCAGTACTTC. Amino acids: CASSWGGSPSYEQYF.

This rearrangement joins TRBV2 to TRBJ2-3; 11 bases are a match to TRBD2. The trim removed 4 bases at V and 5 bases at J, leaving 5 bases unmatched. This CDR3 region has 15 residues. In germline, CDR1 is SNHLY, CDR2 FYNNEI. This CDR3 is CASSVLSGGEDTQYF. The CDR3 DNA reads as TGTGCCAGCAGTGTACTTAGCGGGGGGGAAGATACGCAGTATTTT. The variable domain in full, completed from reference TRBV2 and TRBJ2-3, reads EPEVTQTPSHQVTQMGQEVILRCVPISNHLYFYWYRQILGQKVEFLVSFYNNEISEKSEIFDDQFSVERPDGSNFTLKIRSTKLEDSAMYFCASSVLSGGEDTQYFGPGTRLTVL.

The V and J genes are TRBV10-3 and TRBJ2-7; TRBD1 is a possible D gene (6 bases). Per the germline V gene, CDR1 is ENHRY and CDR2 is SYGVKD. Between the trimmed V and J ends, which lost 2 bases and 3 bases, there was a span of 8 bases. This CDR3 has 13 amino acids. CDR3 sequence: CAISEEGVYEQYF. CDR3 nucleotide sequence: TGTGCCATCAGTGAGGAGGGGGTCTACGAGCAGTACTTC.

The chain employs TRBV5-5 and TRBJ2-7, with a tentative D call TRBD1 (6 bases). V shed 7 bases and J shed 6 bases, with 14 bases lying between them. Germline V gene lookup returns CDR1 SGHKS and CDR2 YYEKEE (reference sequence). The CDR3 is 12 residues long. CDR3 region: CASRSVGGEQYF. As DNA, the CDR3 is TGTGCCAGCCGATCAGTAGGGGGCGAGCAGTACTTC.

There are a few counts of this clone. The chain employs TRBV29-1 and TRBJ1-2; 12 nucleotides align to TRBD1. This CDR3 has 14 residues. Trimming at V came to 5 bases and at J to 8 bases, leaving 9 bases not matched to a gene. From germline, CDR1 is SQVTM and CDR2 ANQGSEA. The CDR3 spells CSVWPGQGAVGYTF. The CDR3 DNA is TGCAGCGTTTGGCCGGGACAGGGGGCTGTCGGCTACACCTTC. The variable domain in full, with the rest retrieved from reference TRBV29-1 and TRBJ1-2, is SAVISQKPSRDICQRGTSLTIQCQVDSQVTMMFWYRQQPGQSLTLIATANQGSEATYESGFVIDKFPISRPNLTFSTLTVSNMSPEDSSIYLCSVWPGQGAVGYTFGSGTRLTVV.